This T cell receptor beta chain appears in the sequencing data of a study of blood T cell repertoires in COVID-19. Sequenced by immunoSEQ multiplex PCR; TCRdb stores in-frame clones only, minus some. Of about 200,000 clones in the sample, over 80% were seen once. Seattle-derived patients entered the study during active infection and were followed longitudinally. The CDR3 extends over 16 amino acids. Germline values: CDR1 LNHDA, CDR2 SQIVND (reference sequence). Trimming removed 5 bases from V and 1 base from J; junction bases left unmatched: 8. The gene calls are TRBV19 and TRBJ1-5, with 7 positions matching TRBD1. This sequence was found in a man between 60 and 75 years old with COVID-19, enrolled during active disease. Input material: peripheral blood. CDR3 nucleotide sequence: TGTGCCAGTAGTCCCGACAGGGTATGGAGCAATCAGCCCCAGCATTTT. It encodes CASSPDRVWSNQPQHF.